This TCR beta chain came from a study of tumor and adjacent non-tumor tissue in lung cancer. No cell sorting was done before RNA was extracted from the tissue. The library came from three nested PCR rounds adapted from ARM-PCR protocols. TCRdb reprocessed the multiplex PCR reads with MiXCR, giving one entry per CDR3 protein. The profile shows 75,000 to 95,000 distinct CDR3 sequences, 72% of them singletons. The V gene's germline CDR1 is SEHNR and CDR2 FQNEAQ (reference sequence). The CDR3 extends over 22 amino acids. V dropped 4 bases and J dropped 7; count of bases not matched to a gene: 26. This chain links TRBV7-9 with TRBJ2-3; 13 bases agree with TRBD2. The clonotype comes from a woman aged 40 to 55 with non-small cell lung cancer. The source material was lung tumor tissue. The CDR3 reads CASSSPAETSGRASGVSNTQYF. The CDR3 nucleotides are TGTGCCAGCAGCTCACCCGCCGAAACTAGCGGGAGGGCGTCGGGGGTTTCGAATACGCAGTATTTT.